Sequencing of this T cell receptor beta chain was carried out in a study of T cell responses to AZD1222 COVID-19 vaccine. The study, taken as a whole, reports: A reported finding is that nearly half of spike-specific TCRs target unmutated variant regions. Possibly, clonal diversity was underestimated; donors were largely white British and included more females. Seropositive status at baseline applied to only a handful of AZD1222 recipients.

Produced via immunoSEQ multiplex PCR; TCRdb's table is partial and in-frame only. The sample carries tens of thousands of clones, more than 75% recorded once. As to this clone: Its specificity is unknown.

CDR1 is SNHLY, CDR2 FYNNEI, per germline. This CDR3 comprises 13 residues. Trimming stripped 4 bases from V and 6 bases from J, with 10 bases between. Doses given second, at about 4 or about 12 weeks, were pooled. Source: peripheral blood, taken 28 days after the second AZD1222 dose. J is TRBJ1-5 and V is TRBV2; no reliable D call. The clonotype originates from an adult who received the AZD1222 COVID-19 vaccine. This CDR3 is CASSVGSLQPQHF. CDR3 DNA: TGTGCCAGCAGTGTGGGCTCCCTTCAGCCCCAGCATTTT. The whole variable domain, remainder taken from reference TRBV2 and TRBJ1-5, is EPEVTQTPSHQVTQMGQEVILRCVPISNHLYFYWYRQILGQKVEFLVSFYNNEISEKSEIFDDQFSVERPDGSNFTLKIRSTKLEDSAMYFCASSVGSLQPQHFGDGTRLSIL.